This is a list of T cell receptor beta chains from one sample in a study of T-cell memory formation after mild COVID-19. Each CDR3 protein is one row after TCRdb ran MiXCR on the 5' RACE reads. This sample has approximately 150,000 distinct CDR3 sequences, with roughly 13% found just once. Material: PBMCs or a T cell subset sorted from them (not recorded which). Receptor source: a man between 18 and 35 years old who had mild COVID-19 (a few samples of this study predate the infection). Cell type and time point are not known. Each CDR3 is given with its conserved first and last residue. D genes are given only for firm matches. The size field is filled for only some rows; it gives once, few, many or a size class.

J gene,V gene,CDR3 length,clone size,D gene,CDR3 DNA,CDR3 protein
TRBJ2-2,TRBV7-2,14,.,TRBD1,TGTGCCAGCAGAGGACAGGGGAACACCGGGGAGCTGTTTTTT,CASRGQGNTGELFF
TRBJ1-2,TRBV6-1,13,once,.,TGTGCCAGCAAATACGGGGTAAACTATGGCTACACCTTC,CASKYGVNYGYTF
TRBJ2-3,TRBV6-6,18,.,TRBD2,TGTGCCAGCAGAACCCTAGCGGGGGGCCATATCGACACAGATACGCAGTATTTT,CASRTLAGGHIDTDTQYF
TRBJ2-5,TRBV3-1,14,few,.,TGTGCCAGCAGCCCCGGATCTCGGCCAGAGACCCAGTACTTC,CASSPGSRPETQYF
TRBJ2-3,TRBV3-1,18,few,.,TGTGCCAGCAGCCAAGATTCCCCTAGGCTACGGGGAGCCGATACGCAGTATTTT,CASSQDSPRLRGADTQYF
TRBJ2-1,TRBV25-1,11,.,TRBD1,TGTGCCACCCCGAGACGGGACAGGGAGTTCTTC,CATPRRDREFF
TRBJ2-1,TRBV29-1,12,many,TRBD2,TGCAGCGTTGCCCCGGGGGGGAATGAGCAGTTCTTC,CSVAPGGNEQFF
TRBJ2-3,TRBV7-2,18,.,TRBD2,TGTGCCAGCAGCTTAGGACTAGCGGGGGGTCTGAGCACAGATACGCAGTATTTT,CASSLGLAGGLSTDTQYF
TRBJ1-1,TRBV4-3,13,few,.,TGCGCCAGCAGCCAAGATGCGGGTGCCCGAGCTTTCTTT,CASSQDAGARAFF
TRBJ2-2,TRBV5-1,16,many,.,TGCGCCAGCAGCTTGATCTCGATGCCAGGGACCGGGGAGCTGTTTTTT,CASSLISMPGTGELFF
TRBJ2-5,TRBV5-1,14,few,.,TGCGCCAGCAGCCGAGGGACTCTACAAGAGACCCAGTACTTC,CASSRGTLQETQYF
TRBJ2-2,TRBV7-2,15,many,.,TGTGCCAGCAGCTTTTCCCCAGGGAACACCGGGGAGCTGTTTTTT,CASSFSPGNTGELFF
TRBJ1-1,TRBV29-1,10,few,.,TGCAGCGGGGGGCCTTATGAAGCTTTCTTT,CSGGPYEAFF
TRBJ2-3,TRBV6-5,15,.,TRBD2,TGTGCCAGCAGGGCAGCGGGAGCTAGCACAGATACGCAGTATTTT,CASRAAGASTDTQYF
TRBJ2-3,TRBV4-1,16,few,.,TGCGCCAGCAGCCAAAACGCCGGCGCGTCGACAGTTACGCAGTATTTT,CASSQNAGASTVTQYF
TRBJ1-2,TRBV19,14,.,.,TGTGCCAGTACCAGGACGGGTGTGGGCTATGGCTACACCTTC,CASTRTGVGYGYTF
TRBJ2-3,TRBV9,20,few,TRBD2,TGTGCCAGCAGCTCAAAAAGGACTAGCGGGGGGCCTTATAGCACAGATACGCAGTATTTT,CASSSKRTSGGPYSTDTQYF
TRBJ2-2,TRBV7-3,17,few,.,TGTGCCAGCAGCAGTTTATCGGGGCACCGGGTCCCCGGGGAGCTGTTTTTT,CASSSLSGHRVPGELFF
TRBJ2-3,TRBV20-1,17,.,.,TGCAGTGCTAGGGAACGGGGGCCAGGACAAAGCACAGATACGCAGTATTTT,CSARERGPGQSTDTQYF
TRBJ2-5,TRBV5-1,15,.,.,TGCGCCAGCAGCTTGTCCATCCCGACGGGGGAGACCCAGTACTTC,CASSLSIPTGETQYF
TRBJ2-5,TRBV6-6,15,few,TRBD2,TGTGCCAGCAGCCCTAGCGGGGGGGCCTTTGTGACCCAGTACTTC,CASSPSGGAFVTQYF
TRBJ1-4,TRBV7-9,14,few,.,TGTGCCAGCAGCTTAGCTTCGGGGGTCGAAAAACTGTTTTTT,CASSLASGVEKLFF
TRBJ1-4,TRBV7-2,15,.,.,TGTGCCAGCAGCCCCTGGGGGAGCAGAAATGAAAAACTGTTTTTT,CASSPWGSRNEKLFF
TRBJ2-3,TRBV20-1,13,many,.,TGCAGTGCTAGAAGGGATATGCCCATCACGCAGTATTTT,CSARRDMPITQYF
TRBJ2-7,TRBV19,16,.,.,TGTGCCAGTAGCACTTGGCTGCCAGGGAGCTCCTACGAGCAGTACTTC,CASSTWLPGSSYEQYF